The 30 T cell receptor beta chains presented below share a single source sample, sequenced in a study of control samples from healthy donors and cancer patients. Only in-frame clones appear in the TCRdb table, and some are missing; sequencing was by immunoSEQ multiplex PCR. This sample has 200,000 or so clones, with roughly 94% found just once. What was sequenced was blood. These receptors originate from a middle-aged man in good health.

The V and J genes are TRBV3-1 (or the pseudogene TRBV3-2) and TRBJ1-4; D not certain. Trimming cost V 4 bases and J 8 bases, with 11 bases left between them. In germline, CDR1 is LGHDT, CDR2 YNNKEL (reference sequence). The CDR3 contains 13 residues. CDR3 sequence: CASSPETPEKLFF. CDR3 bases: TGTGCCAGCAGCCCCGAGACACCGGAAAAACTGTTTTTT.

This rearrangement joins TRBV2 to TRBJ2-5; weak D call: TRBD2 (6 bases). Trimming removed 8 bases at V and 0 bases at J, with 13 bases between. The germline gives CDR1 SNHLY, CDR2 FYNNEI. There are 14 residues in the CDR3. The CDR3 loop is CASGGLRDQETQYF. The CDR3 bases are TGTGCCAGCGGGGGGTTAAGGGACCAAGAGACCCAGTACTTC.

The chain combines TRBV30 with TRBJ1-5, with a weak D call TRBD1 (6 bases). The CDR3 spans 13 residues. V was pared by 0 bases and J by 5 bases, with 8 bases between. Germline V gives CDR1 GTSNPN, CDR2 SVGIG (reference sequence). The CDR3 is CAWSVDRHQPQHF. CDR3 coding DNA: TGTGCCTGGAGTGTGGACAGACATCAGCCCCAGCATTTT.

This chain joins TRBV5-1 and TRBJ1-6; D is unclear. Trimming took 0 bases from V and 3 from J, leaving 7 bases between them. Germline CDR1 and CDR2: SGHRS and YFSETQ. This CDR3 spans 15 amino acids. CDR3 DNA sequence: TGCGCCAGCAGCTTGGATGGAATCTATAATTCACCCCTCCACTTT. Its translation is CASSLDGIYNSPLHF.

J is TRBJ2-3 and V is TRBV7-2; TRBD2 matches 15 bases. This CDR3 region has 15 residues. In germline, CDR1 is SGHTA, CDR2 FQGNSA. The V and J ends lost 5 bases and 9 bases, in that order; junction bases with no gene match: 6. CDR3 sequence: CASSPGGTSGGTQYF. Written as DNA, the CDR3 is TGTGCCAGCAGCCCTGGGGGGACTAGCGGGGGGACGCAGTATTTT.

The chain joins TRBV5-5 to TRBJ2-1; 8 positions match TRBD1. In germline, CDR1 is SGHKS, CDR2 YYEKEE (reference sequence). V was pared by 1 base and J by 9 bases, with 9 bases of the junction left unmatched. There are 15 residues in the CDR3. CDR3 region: CASSLTRDRSFEQFF. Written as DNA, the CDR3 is TGTGCCAGCAGCTTGACCCGGGACAGGAGTTTTGAGCAGTTCTTC.

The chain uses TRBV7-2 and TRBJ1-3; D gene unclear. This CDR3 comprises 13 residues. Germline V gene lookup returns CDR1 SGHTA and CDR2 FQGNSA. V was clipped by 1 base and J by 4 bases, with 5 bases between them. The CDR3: CASSLVRGNTIYF. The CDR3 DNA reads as TGTGCCAGCAGCTTAGTTCGCGGAAACACCATATATTTT.

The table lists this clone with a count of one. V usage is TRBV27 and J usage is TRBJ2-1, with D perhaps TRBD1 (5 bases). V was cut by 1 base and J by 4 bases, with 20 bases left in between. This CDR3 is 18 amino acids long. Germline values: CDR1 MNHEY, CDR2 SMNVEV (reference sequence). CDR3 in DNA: TGTGCCAGCAGTTTATTGGGCCTGTCTCCAGGGCTGTACAATGAGCAGTTCTTC. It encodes CASSLLGLSPGLYNEQFF.

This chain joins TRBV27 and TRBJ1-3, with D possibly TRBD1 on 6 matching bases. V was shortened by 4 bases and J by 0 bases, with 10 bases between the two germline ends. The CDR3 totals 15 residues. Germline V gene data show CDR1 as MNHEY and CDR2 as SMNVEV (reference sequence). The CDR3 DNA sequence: TGTGCCAGCAGTTCGGGGGCCAGCTCTGGAAACACCATATATTTT. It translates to CASSSGASSGNTIYF.

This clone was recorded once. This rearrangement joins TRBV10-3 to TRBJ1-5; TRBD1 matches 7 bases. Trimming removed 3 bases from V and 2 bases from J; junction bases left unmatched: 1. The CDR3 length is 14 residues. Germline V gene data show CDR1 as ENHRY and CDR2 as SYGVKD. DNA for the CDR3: TGTGCCATCAGTGACGGACAGGGCAATCAGCCCCAGCATTTT. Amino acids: CAISDGQGNQPQHF.

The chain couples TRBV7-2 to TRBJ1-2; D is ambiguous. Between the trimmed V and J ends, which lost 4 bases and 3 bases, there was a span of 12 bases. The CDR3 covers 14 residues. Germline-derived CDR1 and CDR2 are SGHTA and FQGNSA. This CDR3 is CASSSYQRDYGYTF. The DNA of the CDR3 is TGTGCCAGCAGCTCGTATCAGCGGGACTATGGCTACACCTTC.

The CDR3 reads CASSQSGTPNTGELFF. CDR3 nucleotides: TGTGCCAGCAGTCAAAGCGGAACTCCGAACACCGGGGAGCTGTTTTTT. This chain links TRBV28 with TRBJ2-2, with a weak D call TRBD2 (5 bases). Deletions cut 5 bases from V and 0 bases from J, with 13 bases between. Germline assignment: CDR1 MDHEN and CDR2 SYDVKM. The length of the CDR3 is 16 residues.

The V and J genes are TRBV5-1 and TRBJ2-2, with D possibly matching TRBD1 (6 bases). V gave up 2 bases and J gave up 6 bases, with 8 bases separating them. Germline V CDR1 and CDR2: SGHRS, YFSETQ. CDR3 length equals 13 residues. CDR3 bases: TGCGCCAGCAGCTTTAACAGGGCCGGGGAGCTGTTTTTT. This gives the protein CASSFNRAGELFF.

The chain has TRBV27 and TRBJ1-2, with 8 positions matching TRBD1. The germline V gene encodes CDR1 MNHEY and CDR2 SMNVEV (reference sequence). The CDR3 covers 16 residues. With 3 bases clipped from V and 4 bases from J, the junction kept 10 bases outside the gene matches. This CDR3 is CASSLLPGQDIYGYTF. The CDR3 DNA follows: TGTGCCAGCAGTTTGCTACCGGGACAGGATATCTATGGCTACACCTTC.

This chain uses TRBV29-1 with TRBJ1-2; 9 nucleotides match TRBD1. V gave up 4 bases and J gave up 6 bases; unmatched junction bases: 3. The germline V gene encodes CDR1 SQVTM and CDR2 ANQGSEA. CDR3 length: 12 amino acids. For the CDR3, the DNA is TGCAGCGTTGTGGGACAGGGTGATGGCTACACCTTC. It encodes CSVVGQGDGYTF.

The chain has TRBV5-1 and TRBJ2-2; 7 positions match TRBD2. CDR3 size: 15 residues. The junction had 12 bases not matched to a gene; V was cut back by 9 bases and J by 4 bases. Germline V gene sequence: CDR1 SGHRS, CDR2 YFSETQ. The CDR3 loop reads CATHPAGRGTGELFF. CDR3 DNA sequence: TGCGCCACCCACCCGGCAGGGAGGGGCACCGGGGAGCTGTTTTTT. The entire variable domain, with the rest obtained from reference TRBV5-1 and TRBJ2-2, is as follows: KAGVTQTPRYLIKTRGQQVTLSCSPISGHRSVSWYQQTPGQGLQFLFEYFSETQRNKGNFPGRFSGRQFSNSRSEMNVSTLELGDSALYLCATHPAGRGTGELFFGEGSRLTVL.

The CDR3 loop reads CASSIYRGLADTQYF. CDR3 sequence (DNA): TGTGCCAGTAGTATCTACAGGGGGCTAGCAGATACGCAGTATTTT. The chain carries TRBV19 and TRBJ2-3; TRBD1 agrees at 9 bases. The CDR3 sequence is 15 residues long. Germline CDR1 is LNHDA and CDR2 is SQIVND (reference sequence). J lost 4 bases, V lost 3 bases, and 5 bases had no gene match.

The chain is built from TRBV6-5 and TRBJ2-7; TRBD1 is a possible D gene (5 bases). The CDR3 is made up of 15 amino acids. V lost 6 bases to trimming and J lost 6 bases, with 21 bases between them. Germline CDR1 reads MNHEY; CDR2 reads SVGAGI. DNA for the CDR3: TGTGCCAGCAGCAGGGAATCTATGATATTTAGCGAGCAGTACTTC. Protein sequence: CASSRESMIFSEQYF.

The CDR3 nucleotides are TGTGCCAGCAGCCAAGACAGGGGGATCTACGAGCAGTACTTC. It encodes CASSQDRGIYEQYF. The rearrangement uses TRBV3-1 (or the pseudogene TRBV3-2) and TRBJ2-7; the match to TRBD1 covers 7 bases. The junction had 2 bases not matched to a gene; V was cut back by 0 bases and J by 3 bases. The CDR3 has 14 amino acids. Germline V gene lookup returns CDR1 LGHDT and CDR2 YNNKEL (reference sequence).

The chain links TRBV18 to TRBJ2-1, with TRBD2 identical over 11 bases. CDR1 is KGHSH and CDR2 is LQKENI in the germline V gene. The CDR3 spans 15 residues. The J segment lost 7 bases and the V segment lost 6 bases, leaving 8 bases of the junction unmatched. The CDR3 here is CASSQTSGAGNEQFF. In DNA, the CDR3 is TGTGCCAGCTCGCAGACTAGCGGGGCTGGGAATGAGCAGTTCTTC.

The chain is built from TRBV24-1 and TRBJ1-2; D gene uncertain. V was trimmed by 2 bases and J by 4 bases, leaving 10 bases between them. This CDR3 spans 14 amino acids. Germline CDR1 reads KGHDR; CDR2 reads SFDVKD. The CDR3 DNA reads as TGTGCCACCAGTGATTGGATGACTTCCTATGGCTACACCTTC. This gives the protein CATSDWMTSYGYTF.

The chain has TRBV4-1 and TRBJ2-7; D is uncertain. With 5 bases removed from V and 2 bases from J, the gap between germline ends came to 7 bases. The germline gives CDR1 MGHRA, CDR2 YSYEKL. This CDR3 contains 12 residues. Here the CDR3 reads CASSFCTYEQYV. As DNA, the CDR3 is TGCGCCAGCAGCTTCTGTACCTACGAGCAGTACGTC.

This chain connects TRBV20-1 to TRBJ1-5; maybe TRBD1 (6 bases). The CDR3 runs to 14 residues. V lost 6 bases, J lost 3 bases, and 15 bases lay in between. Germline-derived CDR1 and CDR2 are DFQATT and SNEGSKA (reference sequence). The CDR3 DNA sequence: TGCAGTGCCAGTCTCCGGGACACCAATCAGCCCCAGCATTTT. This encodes CSASLRDTNQPQHF.

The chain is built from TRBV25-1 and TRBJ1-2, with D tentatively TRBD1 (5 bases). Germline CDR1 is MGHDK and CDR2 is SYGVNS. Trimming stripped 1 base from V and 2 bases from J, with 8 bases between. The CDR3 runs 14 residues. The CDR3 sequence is CASSESGGNYGYTF. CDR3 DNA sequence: TGTGCCAGCAGTGAATCGGGGGGGAACTATGGCTACACCTTC.

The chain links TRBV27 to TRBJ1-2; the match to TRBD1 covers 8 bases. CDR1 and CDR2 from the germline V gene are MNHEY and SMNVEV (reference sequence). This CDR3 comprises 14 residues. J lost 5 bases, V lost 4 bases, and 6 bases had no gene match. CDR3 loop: CASSSRTGHYGYTF. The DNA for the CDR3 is TGTGCCAGCAGTTCACGGACAGGGCATTATGGCTACACCTTC.

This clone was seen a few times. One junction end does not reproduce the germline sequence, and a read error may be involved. The chain's CDR3 is CASSQGTEGTQYF. CDR3 bases: TGTGCCAGCAGTCAAGGTACAGAGGGAACGCAGTATTTT. The rearrangement links TRBV3-1 (or the pseudogene TRBV3-2) to TRBJ2-3, with D perhaps TRBD2 (5 bases). Germline CDR1 is LGHDT and CDR2 is YNNKEL (reference sequence). The CDR3 spans 13 residues.

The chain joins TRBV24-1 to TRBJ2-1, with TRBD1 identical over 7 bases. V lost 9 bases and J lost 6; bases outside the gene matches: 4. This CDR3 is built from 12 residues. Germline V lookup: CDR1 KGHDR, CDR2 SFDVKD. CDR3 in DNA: TGTGCCACCGGGGACAGATCCAATGAGCAGTTCTTC. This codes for CATGDRSNEQFF.

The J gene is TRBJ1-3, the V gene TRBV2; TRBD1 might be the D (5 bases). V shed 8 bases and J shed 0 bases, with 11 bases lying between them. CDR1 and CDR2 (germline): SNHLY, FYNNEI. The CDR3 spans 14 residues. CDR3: CASGMTVSGNTIYF. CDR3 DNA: TGTGCCAGCGGGATGACAGTCTCTGGAAACACCATATATTTT.

CDR3 in amino acids: CASSPLAGGRETQYF. The CDR3 DNA sequence: TGCGCCAGCAGTCCACTAGCGGGGGGCCGGGAGACCCAGTACTTC. The gene calls are TRBV10-1 and TRBJ2-5; 12 nucleotides line up with TRBD2. CDR3 length: 15 amino acids. Trimming cost V 5 bases and J 5 bases; bases outside gene matches: 6. In germline, CDR1 is WNHNN, CDR2 SYGVQD (reference sequence).

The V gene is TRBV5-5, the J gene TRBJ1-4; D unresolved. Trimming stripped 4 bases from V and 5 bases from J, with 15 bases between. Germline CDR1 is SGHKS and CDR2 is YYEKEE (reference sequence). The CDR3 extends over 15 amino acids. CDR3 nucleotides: TGTGCCAGCAGCGTGGGTTTTCCTGAAAATGAAAAACTGTTTTTT. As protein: CASSVGFPENEKLFF.